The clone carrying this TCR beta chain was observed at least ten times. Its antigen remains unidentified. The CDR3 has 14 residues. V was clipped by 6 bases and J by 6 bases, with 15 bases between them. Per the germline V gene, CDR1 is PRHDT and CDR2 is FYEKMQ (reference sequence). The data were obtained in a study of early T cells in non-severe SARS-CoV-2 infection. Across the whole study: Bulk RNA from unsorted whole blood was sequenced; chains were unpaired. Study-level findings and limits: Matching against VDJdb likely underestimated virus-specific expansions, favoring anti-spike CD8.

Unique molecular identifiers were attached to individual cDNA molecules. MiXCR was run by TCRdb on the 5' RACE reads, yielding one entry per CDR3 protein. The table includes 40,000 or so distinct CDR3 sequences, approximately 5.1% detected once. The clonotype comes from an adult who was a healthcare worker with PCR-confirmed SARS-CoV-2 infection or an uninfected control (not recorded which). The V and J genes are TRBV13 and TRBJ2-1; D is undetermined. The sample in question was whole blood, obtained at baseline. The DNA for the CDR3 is TGTGCCAGCAGTCTCCAGGTCGCGAGCAATGAGCAGTTCTTC. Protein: CASSLQVASNEQFF.